The source of this T cell receptor (beta chain) is a study of early T cells in non-severe SARS-CoV-2 infection. Across the study: Sequencing was performed on bulk RNA from unsorted whole blood, leaving chains unpaired.

The V segment lost 3 bases and the J segment 1 base; nucleotides outside the gene matches: 9. The CDR3 is 17 amino acids. Germline loops: CDR1 DFQATT, CDR2 SNEGSKA (reference sequence). In its sample, this clonotype was seen many times. Its antigen is not known. The study's findings and limits: Matching against VDJdb likely underestimated virus-specific expansions, favoring anti-spike CD8.

Each cDNA molecule carried a unique molecular identifier. Each CDR3 protein gets one entry after TCRdb re-called the 5' RACE reads with MiXCR. Here the sample spans some 50,000 distinct CDR3 sequences, over 9.5% being singletons. This TCR derives from an adult who was a healthcare worker with PCR-confirmed SARS-CoV-2 infection or an uninfected control (not recorded which). The gene calls are TRBV20-1 and TRBJ1-2; 12 bases map to TRBD1. Specimen: whole blood. CDR3 DNA: TGCAGTGCTAGTGCCCGGGACAGGGGGCGCCTTAACTATGGCTACACCTTC. Protein: CSASARDRGRLNYGYTF.